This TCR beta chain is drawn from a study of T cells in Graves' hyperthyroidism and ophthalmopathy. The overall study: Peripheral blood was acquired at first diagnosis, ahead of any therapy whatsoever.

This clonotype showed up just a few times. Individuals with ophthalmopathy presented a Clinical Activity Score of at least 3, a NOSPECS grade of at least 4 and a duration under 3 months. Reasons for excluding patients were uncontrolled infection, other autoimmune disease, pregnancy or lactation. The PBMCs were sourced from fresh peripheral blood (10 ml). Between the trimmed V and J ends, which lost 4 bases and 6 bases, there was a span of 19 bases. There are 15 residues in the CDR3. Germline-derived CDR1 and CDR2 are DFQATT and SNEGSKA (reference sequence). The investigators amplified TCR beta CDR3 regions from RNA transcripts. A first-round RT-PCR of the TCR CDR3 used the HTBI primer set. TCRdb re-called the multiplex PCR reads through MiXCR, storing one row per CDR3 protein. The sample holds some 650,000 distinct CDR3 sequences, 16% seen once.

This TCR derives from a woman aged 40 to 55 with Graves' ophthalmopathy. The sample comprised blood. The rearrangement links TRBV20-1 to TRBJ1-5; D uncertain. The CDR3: CSATQRVVIGQPQHF. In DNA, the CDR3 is TGCAGTGCTACCCAAAGGGTTGTTATCGGTCAGCCCCAGCATTTT.